This entry lists 5 T cell receptor beta chains sequenced from one sample in a study of graft-versus-host responses after intestinal transplantation. Profiling relied on immunoSEQ multiplex PCR, and the TCRdb table lists in-frame clones only, not all of them. The sample contains tens of thousands of clones, roughly 89% of which appear only once. These TCRs are of unknown antigen specificity. Here the sequenced sample was unstimulated CD4+ T cells sorted from spleen or lymph node cells, taken before intestinal transplant. The receptors were sampled from a human donor who received an intestinal transplant.

This chain joins TRBV21-1 and TRBJ1-2; TRBD1, as called in the table, went unchecked against the DNA. TRBV21-1 is assigned pseudogene status. The CDR3 totals 11 residues. CDR3 nucleotides: TGTGCCAGCAGCAACCAATATGGCTACACCTTC. Translating gives CASSNQYGYTF.

The CDR3 protein is CAWRGRGGPGHNEQFF. As DNA, the CDR3 is TGTGCCTGGAGGGGTAGAGGGGGCCCCGGGCACAATGAGCAGTTCTTC. The chain joins TRBV30 to TRBJ2-1; the match to TRBD1 covers 7 bases. V was pared by 3 bases and J by 5 bases, with 13 bases of the junction left unmatched. Germline lookup yields CDR1 GTSNPN and CDR2 SVGIG (reference sequence). The CDR3 extends over 16 amino acids.

The J gene is TRBJ2-7, the V gene TRBV7-2; no reliable D call. This CDR3 is 13 amino acids long. V was clipped by 1 base and J by 7 bases, with 11 bases between them. Germline CDR1 is SGHTA and CDR2 is FQGNSA. This chain's CDR3 is CASSLDRPSEQYF. CDR3 DNA: TGTGCCAGCAGCTTAGACAGACCCAGTGAGCAGTACTTC. The entire variable domain, with the rest obtained from reference TRBV7-2 and TRBJ2-7, is as follows: GAGVSQSPSNKVTEKGKDVELRCDPISGHTALYWYRQSLGQGLEFLIYFQGNSAPDKSGLPSDRFSAERTGGSVSTLTIQRTQQEDSAVYLCASSLDRPSEQYFGPGTRLTVT.

The chain links TRBV14 to TRBJ2-3; D ambiguous. V was cut by 4 bases and J by 3 bases, with 17 bases left in between. Germline values: CDR1 SGHDN, CDR2 FVKESK. The CDR3 covers 16 residues. The CDR3 protein is CASSRRTLESTDTQYF. CDR3 sequence (DNA): TGTGCCAGCAGCCGCCGCACCCTGGAGTCTACAGATACGCAGTATTTT.

The DNA for the CDR3 is TGTGCCAGCAGCCAGGGGTTCGGAAACACCATATATTTT. The encoded protein is CASSQGFGNTIYF. This sequence joins TRBV11-1 and TRBJ1-3, with D tentatively TRBD1 (6 bases). V was shortened by 5 bases and J by 4 bases, with 9 bases between the two germline ends. The CDR3 runs 13 residues. Germline CDR1 reads SGHAT; CDR2 reads FQDESV (reference sequence).